This record looks at one TCR beta chain sequence and its context. Its antigen is not known. These data belong to a study of identifying expanded T cells in peripheral blood. Study results and limitations: Variance in clone template counts between roughly 2-week samples significantly increased with total template count across all healthy donors. Technical replicates showed around 1.3 changed clones; two weeks approximately 15; four weeks 19.

Germline loops: CDR1 MNHEY, CDR2 SMNVEV (reference sequence). The CDR3 sequence is 13 residues long. The ends were cut back, 3 bases at V and 4 bases at J, with 9 bases in the middle. Method: immunoSEQ multiplex PCR; TCRdb's copy keeps in-frame clones and lacks some. The sample shows 120,000 or so clones, roughly 82% of them seen only once. The specimen sequenced was blood. The origin of this receptor is a person aged 18 to 75 in good health. This chain joins TRBV27 and TRBJ1-2; D is undetermined. CDR3 residues: CASSFGRTYGYTF. The DNA for the CDR3 is TGTGCCAGCAGTTTTGGACGGACCTATGGCTACACCTTC.